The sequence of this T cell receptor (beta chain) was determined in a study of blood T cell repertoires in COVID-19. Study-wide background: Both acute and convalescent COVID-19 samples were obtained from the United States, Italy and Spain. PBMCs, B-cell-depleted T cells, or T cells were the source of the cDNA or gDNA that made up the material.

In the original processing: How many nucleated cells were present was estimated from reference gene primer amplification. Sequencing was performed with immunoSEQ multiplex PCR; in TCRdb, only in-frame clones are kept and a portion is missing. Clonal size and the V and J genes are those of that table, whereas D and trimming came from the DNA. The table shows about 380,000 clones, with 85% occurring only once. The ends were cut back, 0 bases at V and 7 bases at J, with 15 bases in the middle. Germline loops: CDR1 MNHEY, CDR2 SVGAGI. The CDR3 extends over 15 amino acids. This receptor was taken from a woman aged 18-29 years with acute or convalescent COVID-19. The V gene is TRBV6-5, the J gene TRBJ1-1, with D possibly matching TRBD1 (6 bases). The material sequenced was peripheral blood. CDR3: CASSYSTEDSNEAFF. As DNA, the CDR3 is TGTGCCAGCAGTTACTCGACGGAGGACAGTAATGAAGCTTTCTTT.